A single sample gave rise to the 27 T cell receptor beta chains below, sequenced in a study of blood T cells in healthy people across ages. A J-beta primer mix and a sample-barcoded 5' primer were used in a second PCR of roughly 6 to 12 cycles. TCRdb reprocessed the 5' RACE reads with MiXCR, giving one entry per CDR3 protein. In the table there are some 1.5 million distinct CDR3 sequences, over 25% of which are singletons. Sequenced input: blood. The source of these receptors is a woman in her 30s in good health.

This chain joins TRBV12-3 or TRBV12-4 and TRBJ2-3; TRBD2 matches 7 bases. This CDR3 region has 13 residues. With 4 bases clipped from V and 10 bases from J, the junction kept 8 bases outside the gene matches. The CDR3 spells CASSSHIREAQYF. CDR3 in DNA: TGTGCCAGCAGTTCCCATATCCGGGAGGCGCAGTATTTT.

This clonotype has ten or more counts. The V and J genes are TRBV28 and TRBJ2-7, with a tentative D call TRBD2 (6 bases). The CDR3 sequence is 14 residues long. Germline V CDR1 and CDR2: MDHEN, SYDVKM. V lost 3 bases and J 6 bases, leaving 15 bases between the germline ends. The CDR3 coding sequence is TGTGCCAGCAGTTTGCCCGATCGGGAGAGCGAGCAGTACTTC. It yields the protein CASSLPDRESEQYF.

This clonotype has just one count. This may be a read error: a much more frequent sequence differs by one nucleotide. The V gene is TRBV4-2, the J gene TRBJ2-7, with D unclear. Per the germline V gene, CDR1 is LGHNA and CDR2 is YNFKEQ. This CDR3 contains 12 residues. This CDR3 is CTSSQGEAEQYF. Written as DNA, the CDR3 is TGTACCAGCAGCCAAGGAGAGGCCGAGCAGTACTTC.

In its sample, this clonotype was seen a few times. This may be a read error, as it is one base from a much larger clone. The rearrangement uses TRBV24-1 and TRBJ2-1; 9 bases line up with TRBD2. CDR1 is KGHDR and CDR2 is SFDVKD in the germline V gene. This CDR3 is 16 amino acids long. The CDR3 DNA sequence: TGTGTCACCAGTGATTCCGGGACTAGCAGGTACAATGAGCAGTTCTTC. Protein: CVTSDSGTSRYNEQFF.

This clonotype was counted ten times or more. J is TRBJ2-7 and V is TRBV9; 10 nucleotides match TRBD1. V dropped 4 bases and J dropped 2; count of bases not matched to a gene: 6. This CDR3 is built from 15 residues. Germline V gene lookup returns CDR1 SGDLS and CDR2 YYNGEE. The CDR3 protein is CASSPTGTGAYEQYF. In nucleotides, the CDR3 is TGTGCCAGCAGCCCAACCGGGACAGGGGCCTACGAGCAGTACTTC.

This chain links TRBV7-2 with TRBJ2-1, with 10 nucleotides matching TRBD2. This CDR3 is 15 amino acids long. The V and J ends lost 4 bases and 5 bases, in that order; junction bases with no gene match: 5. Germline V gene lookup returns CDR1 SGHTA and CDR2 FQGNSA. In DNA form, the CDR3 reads TGTGCCAGCAGCTCCGATGGACTAGCGGACAATGAGCAGTTCTTC. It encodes CASSSDGLADNEQFF.

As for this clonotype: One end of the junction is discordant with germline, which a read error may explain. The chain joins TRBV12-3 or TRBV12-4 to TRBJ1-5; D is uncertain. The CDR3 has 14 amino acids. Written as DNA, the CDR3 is TGTGCCAGCAGTTTTTCGCAGTTCAATCAGCTCCAGCATTTT. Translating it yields CASSFSQFNQLQHF.

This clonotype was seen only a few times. CDR3 loop: CASSSTSSGSDTQYF. The CDR3 DNA reads as TGTGCCAGCAGCTCTACGTCTAGCGGTTCGGATACGCAGTATTTT. The rearrangement links TRBV7-9 to TRBJ2-3, with 7 positions matching TRBD2. The CDR3 runs 15 residues. J gave up 6 bases and V 4 bases, and 10 bases lay outside the gene matches. The V gene's germline CDR1 is SEHNR and CDR2 FQNEAQ (reference sequence).

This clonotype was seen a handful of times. The CDR3 coding sequence is TGCAGCGGTTTGACAGAAATGAACACTGAAGCTTTCTTT. It codes for CSGLTEMNTEAFF. This sequence joins TRBV29-1 and TRBJ1-1; a weak D match, TRBD1 (5 bases). The CDR3 is 13 amino acids. V dropped 7 bases and J dropped 0 bases, with 12 bases sitting between them. Germline-derived CDR1 and CDR2 are SQVTM and ANQGSEA.

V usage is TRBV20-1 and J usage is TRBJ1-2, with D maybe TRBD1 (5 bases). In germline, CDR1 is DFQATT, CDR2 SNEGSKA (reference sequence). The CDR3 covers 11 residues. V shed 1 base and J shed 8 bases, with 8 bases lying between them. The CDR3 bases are TGCAGTGCTAGAGGGGGCTCGGGCTACACCTTC. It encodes CSARGGSGYTF.

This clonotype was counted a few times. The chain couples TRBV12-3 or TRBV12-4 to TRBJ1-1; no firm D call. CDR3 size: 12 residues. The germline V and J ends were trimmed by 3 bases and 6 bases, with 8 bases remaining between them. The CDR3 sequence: CASSFPPAEAFF. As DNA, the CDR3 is TGTGCCAGCAGTTTCCCTCCGGCTGAAGCTTTCTTT.

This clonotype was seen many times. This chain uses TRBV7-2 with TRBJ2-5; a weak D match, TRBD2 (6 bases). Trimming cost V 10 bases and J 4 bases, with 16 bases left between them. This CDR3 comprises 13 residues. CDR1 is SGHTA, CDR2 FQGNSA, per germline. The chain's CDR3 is CATSGGVGETQYF. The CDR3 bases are TGTGCCACCTCCGGAGGGGTCGGAGAGACCCAGTACTTC.

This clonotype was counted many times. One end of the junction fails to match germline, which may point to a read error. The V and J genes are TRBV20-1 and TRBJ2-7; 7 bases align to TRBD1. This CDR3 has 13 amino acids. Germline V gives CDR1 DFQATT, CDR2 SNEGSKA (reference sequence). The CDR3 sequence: CSARGGQIYEQYF. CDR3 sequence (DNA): TGCAGTGCGAGAGGGGGACAGATTTACGAGCAGTACTTC.

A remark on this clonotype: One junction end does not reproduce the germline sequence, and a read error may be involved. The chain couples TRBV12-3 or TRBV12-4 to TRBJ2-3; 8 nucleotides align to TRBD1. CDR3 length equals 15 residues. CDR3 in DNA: TGTGCCAGCAGTCCGCGGACAGGGAAGGAAGATACGGAGTATTTT. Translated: CASSPRTGKEDTEYF.

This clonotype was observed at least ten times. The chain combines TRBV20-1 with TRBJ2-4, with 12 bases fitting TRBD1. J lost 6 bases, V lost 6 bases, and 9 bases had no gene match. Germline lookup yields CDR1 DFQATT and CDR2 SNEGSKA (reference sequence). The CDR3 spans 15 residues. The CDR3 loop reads CSAEKGQGALNIQYF. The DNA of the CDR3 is TGCAGTGCCGAAAAGGGACAGGGGGCCCTAAACATTCAGTACTTC.

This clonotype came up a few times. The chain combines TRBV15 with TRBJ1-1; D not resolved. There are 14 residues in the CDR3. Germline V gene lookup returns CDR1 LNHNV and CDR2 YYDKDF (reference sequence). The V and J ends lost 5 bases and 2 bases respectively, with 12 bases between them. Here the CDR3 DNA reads TGTGCCACCAGCTTAGGACGGAGTAACACTGAAGCTTTCTTT. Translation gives CATSLGRSNTEAFF.

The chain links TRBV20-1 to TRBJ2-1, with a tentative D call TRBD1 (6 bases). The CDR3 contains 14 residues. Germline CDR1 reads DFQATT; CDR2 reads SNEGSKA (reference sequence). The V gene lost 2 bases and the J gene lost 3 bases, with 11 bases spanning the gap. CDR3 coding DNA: TGCAGTGCTAGATCTACGGACAGCTACAATGAGCAGTTCTTC. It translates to CSARSTDSYNEQFF.

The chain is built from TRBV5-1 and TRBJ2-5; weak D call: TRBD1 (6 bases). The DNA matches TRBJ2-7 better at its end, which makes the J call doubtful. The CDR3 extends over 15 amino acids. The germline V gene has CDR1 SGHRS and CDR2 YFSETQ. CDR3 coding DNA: TGCGCCAGCAGCTTGGGACTGGGACAACTCTACGAGCAGTACTTC. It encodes CASSLGLGQLYEQYF.

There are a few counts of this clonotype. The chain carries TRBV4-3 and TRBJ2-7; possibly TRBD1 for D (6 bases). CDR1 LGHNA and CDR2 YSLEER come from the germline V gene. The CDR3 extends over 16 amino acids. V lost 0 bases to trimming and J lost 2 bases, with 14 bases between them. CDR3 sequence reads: CASSQDLDRSTYEQYF. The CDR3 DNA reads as TGCGCCAGCAGCCAAGACCTCGACAGGAGCACCTACGAGCAGTACTTC.

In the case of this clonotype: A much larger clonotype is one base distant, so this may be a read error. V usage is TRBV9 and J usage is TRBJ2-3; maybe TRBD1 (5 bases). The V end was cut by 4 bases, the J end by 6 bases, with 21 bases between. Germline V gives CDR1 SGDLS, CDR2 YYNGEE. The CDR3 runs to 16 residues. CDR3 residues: CASSLHQGNPGDTQYF. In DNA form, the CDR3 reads TGTGCCAGCAGCTTACACCAGGGTAACCCTGGGGATACGCAGTATTTT.

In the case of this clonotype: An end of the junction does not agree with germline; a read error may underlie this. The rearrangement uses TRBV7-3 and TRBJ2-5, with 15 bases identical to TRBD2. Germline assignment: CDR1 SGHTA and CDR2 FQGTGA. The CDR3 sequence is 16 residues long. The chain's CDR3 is CVSSIGLAGGQETQYF. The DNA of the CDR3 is TGTGTCAGCAGCATTGGACTAGCGGGGGGGCAAGAGACCCAGTACTTC.

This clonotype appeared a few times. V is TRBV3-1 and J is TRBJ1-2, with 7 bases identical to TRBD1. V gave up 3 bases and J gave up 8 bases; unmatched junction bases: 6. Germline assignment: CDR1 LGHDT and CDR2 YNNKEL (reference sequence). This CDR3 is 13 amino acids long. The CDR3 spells CASSHIDRVGYTF. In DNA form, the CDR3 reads TGTGCCAGCAGCCATATCGACAGGGTCGGCTACACCTTC.

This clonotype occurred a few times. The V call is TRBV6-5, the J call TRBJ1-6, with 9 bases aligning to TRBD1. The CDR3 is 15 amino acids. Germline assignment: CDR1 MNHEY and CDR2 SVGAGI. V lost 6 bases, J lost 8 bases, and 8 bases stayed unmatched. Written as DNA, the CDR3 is TGTGCCAGCAGGCCGGGACAGGGAAATTATTCACCCCTCCACTTT. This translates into CASRPGQGNYSPLHF.

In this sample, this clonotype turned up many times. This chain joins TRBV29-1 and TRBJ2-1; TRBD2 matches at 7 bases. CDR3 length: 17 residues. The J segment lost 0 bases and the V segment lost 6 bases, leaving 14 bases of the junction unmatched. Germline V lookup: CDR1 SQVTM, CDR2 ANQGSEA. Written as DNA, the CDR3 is TGCAGCGTCAGAAAGGGAGGAGCGGGAAGCTCCTACAATGAGCAGTTCTTC. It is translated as CSVRKGGAGSSYNEQFF.

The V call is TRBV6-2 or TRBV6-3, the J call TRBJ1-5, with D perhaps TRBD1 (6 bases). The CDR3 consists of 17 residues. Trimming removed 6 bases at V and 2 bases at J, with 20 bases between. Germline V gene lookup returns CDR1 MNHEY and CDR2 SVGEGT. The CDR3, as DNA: TGTGCCAGCAGGTTACAATCGGGGGGGCCGGGCAATCAGCCCCAGCATTTT. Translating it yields CASRLQSGGPGNQPQHF.

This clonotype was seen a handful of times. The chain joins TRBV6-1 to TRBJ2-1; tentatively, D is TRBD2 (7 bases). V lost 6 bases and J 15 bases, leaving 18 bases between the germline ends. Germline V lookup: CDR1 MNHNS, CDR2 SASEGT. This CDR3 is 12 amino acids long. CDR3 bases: TGTGCCAGCAGCCAAGCGGGGCAGGGGACGTTCTTC. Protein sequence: CASSQAGQGTFF.

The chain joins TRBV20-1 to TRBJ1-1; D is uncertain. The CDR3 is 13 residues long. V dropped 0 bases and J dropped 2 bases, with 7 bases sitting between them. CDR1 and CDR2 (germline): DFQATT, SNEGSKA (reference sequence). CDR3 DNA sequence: TGCAGTGCTAGAGATACAACCAACACTGAAGCTTTCTTT. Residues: CSARDTTNTEAFF.